This TCR beta chain was identified during a study of blood T cells in healthy people across ages. Study background: Template switching recovered approximately one barcoded beta molecule for every two T cells.

A word on this clonotype: Its cognate antigen is unknown.

Study-wide findings and caveats: The unknown donor CMV status may have confounded expanded clonotype changes. Leaving the PBMCs unsorted stopped any conclusive comparison of naive versus antigen-experienced cells.

The second PCR ran about 6 to 12 cycles with a sample-barcoded 5' primer and J-beta primers. One entry per CDR3 protein, called by TCRdb with MiXCR from the 5' RACE reads. The data hold about a million distinct CDR3 sequences, with around two fifths observed a single time. The CDR3 totals 17 residues. Unmatched junction bases numbered 14, after V lost 6 bases and J lost 3 bases. Germline CDR1 is MNHEY and CDR2 is SMNVEV (reference sequence). Sequenced sample: blood. The TCR originated in a young man in good health. J is TRBJ1-1 and V is TRBV27; the match to TRBD1 covers 9 bases. The CDR3 region has the DNA TGTGCCAGCAGCCCTGGACAGGGGCACGATAAGGACACTGAAGCTTTCTTT. Protein sequence: CASSPGQGHDKDTEAFF.